This T cell receptor (beta chain) was found in a study of blood T cell repertoires in COVID-19 (dated by TCRdb to 2020 to 2021). About the investigation overall: Samples covering the acute and convalescent phases of COVID-19 were provided by collaborators in the United States, Italy and Spain. The prospective study material was composed of cDNA or gDNA derived from T cells, B-cell-depleted T cells, or PBMCs. The dataset comprised deeply sampled blood TCRbeta repertoires from subjects exposed to, actively infected with, or recovered from COVID-19. The repertoires were released in a freely available public database intended as a resource for research on the immune response to SARS-CoV-2. The samples were drawn from the first 160 participants of the ongoing ImmuneRACE study and from 950 to 1,500 subjects provided by 6 global collaborators. The sample metadata nearly always contained a de-identified subject ID, COVID-19 status, age in years and sex. Where available, HLA class I and class II types were obtained from metadata supplied by the sample provider rather than from assay-based typing.

The collaborating institutions used their own protocols to collect whole blood in K2EDTA tubes. For TCRbeta analysis, collaborators shipped samples as frozen whole blood, isolated PBMCs, or DNA extracted from either of those sample types. TCRbeta CDR3 regions were amplified from genomic DNA using the immunoSEQ Assay, a bias-controlled multiplex PCR. The authors' pipeline ran thus. Within the assay, amplification of reference gene primers was used to estimate how many nucleated cells each sample contained. To quantify the absolute abundance of each unique TCRbeta CDR3 rearrangement, sequence reads were collapsed and filtered. For each sample, productive Simpson clonality was calculated as the square root of Simpson's diversity index across productive rearrangements. The table was pulled from immuneACCESS by TCRdb, which kept in-frame rearrangements only. Such tables lose some clones; where checked, under half of the loss comes from unresolved V genes, and the rest has no known cause. V, J and clone size were drawn from that table, and D and trimming were deduced from the DNA. The sample data list about 410,000 clones, and just over 85% of these were observed just once. Over 1.1% of the sample goes to the ten largest clones.

Study-wide findings and limitations: The quantity of clinical and demographic metadata differed by source and by participant and was supplied without curation.

Comment on this clone: There is no known antigen for this receptor. Base qualities are missing; no much larger clone stands one base away.

Measured from the cysteine to the phenylalanine, the CDR3 is 13 residues long. CDR3 DNA is the only sequence kept; it has 39 bases, read in frame from the first base. This TCR was sampled from a woman aged 25 to 39 with active or convalescent COVID-19. Recombination connected TRBV21-1 to TRBJ1-2; TRBD1 is taken as the D call from the table, unchecked against the DNA. TRBV21-1 is flagged as a pseudogene. The sample consisted of peripheral blood. The DNA sequence is as follows: TGTGCCAGCAGCAAAGGACAGGGAGATGGCTACACCTTC. Translated, this gives CASSKGQGDGYTF.